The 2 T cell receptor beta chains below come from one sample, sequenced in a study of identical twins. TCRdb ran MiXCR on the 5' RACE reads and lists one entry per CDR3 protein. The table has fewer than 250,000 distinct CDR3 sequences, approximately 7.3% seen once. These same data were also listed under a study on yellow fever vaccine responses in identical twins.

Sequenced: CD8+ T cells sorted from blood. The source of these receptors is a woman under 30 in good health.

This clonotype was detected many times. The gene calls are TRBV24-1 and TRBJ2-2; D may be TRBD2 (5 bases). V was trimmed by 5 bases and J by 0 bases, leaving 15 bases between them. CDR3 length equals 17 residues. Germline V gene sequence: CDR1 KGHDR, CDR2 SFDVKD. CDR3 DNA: TGTGCCACCAGTGGAGAGGGCCACGATTCGAACACCGGGGAGCTGTTTTTT. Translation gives CATSGEGHDSNTGELFF.

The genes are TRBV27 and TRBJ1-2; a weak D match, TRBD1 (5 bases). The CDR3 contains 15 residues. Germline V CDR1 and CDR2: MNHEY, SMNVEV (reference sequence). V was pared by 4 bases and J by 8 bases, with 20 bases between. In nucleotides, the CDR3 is TGTGCCAGCAGTTCCTCAATGGGGGTTCAGGGAGGCTACACCTTC. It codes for CASSSSMGVQGGYTF.